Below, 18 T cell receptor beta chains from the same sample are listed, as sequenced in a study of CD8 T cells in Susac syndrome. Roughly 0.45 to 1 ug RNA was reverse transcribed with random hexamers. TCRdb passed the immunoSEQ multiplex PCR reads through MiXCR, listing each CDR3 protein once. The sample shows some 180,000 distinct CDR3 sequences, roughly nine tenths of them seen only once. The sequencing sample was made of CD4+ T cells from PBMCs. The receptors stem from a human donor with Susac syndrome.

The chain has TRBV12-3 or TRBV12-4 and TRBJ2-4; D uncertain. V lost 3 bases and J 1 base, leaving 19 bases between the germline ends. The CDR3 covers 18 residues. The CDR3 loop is CASSFFMRLGSAKNIQYF. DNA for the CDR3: TGTGCCAGCAGTTTCTTCATGCGGCTGGGGTCGGCCAAAAACATTCAGTACTTC.

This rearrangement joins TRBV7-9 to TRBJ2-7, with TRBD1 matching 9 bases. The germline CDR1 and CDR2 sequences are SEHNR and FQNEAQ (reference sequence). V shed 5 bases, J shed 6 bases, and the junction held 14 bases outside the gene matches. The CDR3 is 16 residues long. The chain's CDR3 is CASSRYGTGKIGEQYF. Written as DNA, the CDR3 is TGTGCCAGCAGCCGCTACGGGACAGGGAAGATCGGCGAGCAGTACTTC.

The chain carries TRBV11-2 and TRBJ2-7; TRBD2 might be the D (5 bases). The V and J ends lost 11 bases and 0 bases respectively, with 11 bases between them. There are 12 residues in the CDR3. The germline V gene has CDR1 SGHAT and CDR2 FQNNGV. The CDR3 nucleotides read TGTGCCCGAGGGCCGCGCTCCTACGAGCAGTACTTC. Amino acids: CARGPRSYEQYF.

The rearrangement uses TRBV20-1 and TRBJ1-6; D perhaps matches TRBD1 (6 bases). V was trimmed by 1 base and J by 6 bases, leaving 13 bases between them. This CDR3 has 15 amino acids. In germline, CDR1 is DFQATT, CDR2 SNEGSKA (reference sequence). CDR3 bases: TGCAGTGCTAGAGCTCGCCAGGGGTTTAATTCACCCCTCCACTTT. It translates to CSARARQGFNSPLHF.

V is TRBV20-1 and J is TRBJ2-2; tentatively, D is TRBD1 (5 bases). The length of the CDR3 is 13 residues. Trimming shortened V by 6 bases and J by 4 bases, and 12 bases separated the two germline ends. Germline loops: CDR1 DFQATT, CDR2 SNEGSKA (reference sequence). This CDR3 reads CSAPSGSTGELFF. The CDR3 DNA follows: TGCAGTGCACCCTCAGGGTCCACCGGGGAGCTGTTTTTT.

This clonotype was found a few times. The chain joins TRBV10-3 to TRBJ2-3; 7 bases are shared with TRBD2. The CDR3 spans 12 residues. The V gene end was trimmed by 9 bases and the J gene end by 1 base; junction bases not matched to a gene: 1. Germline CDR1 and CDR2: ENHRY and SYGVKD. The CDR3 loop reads CAITSGTDTQYF. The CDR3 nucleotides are TGTGCCATTACTAGCGGCACAGATACGCAGTATTTT.

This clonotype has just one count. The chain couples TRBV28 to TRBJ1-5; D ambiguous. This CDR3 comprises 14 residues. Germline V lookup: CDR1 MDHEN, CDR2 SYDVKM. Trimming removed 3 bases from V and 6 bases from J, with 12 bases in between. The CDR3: CASSFGRTSQPQHF. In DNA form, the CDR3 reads TGTGCCAGCAGTTTTGGGCGGACGAGTCAGCCCCAGCATTTT.

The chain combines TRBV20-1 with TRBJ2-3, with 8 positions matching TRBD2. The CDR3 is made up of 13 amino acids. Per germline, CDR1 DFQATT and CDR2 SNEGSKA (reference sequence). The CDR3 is CSALAEITDTQYF. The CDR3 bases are TGCAGCGCACTAGCGGAGATCACAGATACGCAGTATTTT.

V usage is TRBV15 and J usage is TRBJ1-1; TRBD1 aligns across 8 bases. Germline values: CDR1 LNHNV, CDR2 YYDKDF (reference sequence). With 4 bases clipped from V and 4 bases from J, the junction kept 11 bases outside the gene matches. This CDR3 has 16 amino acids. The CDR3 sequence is CATSKDRVGQATEAFF. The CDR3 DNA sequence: TGTGCCACCAGCAAGGACAGGGTAGGGCAGGCCACTGAAGCTTTCTTT. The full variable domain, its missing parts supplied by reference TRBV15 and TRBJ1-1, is DAMVIQNPRYQVTQFGKPVTLSCSQTLNHNVMYWYQQKSSQAPKLLFHYYDKDFNNEADTPDNFQSRRPNTSFCFLDIRSPGLGDTAMYLCATSKDRVGQATEAFFGQGTRLTVV.

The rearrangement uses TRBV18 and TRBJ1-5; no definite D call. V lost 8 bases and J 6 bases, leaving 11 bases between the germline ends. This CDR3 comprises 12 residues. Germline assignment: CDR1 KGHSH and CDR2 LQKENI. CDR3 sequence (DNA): TGTGCCAGCCGGACGAGCGGTCAGCCCCAGCATTTT. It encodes CASRTSGQPQHF.

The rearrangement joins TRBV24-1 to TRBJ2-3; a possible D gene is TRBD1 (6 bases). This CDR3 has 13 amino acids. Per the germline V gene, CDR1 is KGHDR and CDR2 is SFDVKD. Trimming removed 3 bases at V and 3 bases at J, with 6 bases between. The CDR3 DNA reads TGTGCCACCAGTGATACAGGGACAGATACGCAGTATTTT. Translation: CATSDTGTDTQYF.

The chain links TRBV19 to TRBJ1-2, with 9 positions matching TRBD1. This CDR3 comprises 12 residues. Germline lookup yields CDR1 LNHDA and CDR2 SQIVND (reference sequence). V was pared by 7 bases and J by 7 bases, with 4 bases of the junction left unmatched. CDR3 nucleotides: TGTGCCAGTACGGACAGGGGAAGTGGCTACACCTTC. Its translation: CASTDRGSGYTF.

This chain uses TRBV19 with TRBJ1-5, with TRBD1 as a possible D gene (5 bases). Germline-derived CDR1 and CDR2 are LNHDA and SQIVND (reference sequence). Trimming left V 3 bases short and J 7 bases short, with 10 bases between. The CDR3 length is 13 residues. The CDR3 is CASSIEGYQPQHF. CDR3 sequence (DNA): TGTGCCAGTAGTATTGAGGGGTACCAGCCCCAGCATTTT.

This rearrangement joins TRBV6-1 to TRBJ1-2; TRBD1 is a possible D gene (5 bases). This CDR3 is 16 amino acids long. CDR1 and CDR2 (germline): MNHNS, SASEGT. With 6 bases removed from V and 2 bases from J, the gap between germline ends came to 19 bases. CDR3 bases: TGTGCCAGCAGCCCTCTTGGAGGGGCAGTCAACTATGGCTACACCTTC. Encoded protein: CASSPLGGAVNYGYTF.

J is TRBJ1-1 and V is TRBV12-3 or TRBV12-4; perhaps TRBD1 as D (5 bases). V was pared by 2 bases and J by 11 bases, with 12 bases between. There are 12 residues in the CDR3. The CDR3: CASSLTQGQAFF. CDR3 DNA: TGTGCCAGCAGTTTAACCCAGGGTCAGGCTTTCTTT.

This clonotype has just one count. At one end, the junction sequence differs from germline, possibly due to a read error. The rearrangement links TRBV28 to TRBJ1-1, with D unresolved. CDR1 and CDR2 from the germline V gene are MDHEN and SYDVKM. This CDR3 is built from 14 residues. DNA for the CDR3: TGTGCCAGCAGTGCTCTCGTGATAGTCACTGAAGCTTTTTTT. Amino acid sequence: CASSALVIVTEAFF.

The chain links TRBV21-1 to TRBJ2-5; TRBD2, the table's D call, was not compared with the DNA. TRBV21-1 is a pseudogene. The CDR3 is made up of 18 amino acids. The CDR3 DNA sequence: TGTGCCAGCAGGACCGAGATCACTTTTAGGAGGGGCCAAGAGACCCAGTACTTC. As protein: CASRTEITFRRGQETQYF.

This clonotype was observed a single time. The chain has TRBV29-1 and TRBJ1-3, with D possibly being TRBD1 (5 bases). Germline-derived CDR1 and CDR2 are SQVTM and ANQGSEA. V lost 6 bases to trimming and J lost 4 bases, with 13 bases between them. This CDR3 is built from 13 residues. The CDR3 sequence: CSVGVLGGNTIYF. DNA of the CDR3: TGCAGCGTAGGGGTTCTTGGCGGAAACACCATATATTTT.